This entry describes one TCR beta chain. This receptor's antigen is unknown. No base quality information exists; no much larger clone differs at one position. The sample is drawn from a study of CD4 T cells in relation to SARS-CoV-2 and coronaviruses (dated by TCRdb to the early 2020s). About the study as a whole: In the ViraFEST assay, PBMCs were cultured with antigen for under 13 days, after which TCR beta CDR3s were sequenced to identify antigen-specific clonal expansions. Expansion assays from other donors in the study were sequenced with a different, Illumina-based TCR-beta assay. The negative reference condition was either a culture with an HIV-1 Nef peptide pool or a culture with no peptide. The Adaptive Biotechnologies TCR-sequencing kit was used to sequence samples from three pre-COVID donors and the naive versus memory experiments, while other data came from Illumina-based sequencing. Using patient-derived lymphoblastoid cell lines, the shared crossreactive spike epitopes were mapped to their HLA restriction. Memory CD4+ T cell crossreactivity between SARS-CoV-2 and common cold coronavirus spike proteins was assessed at the TCR clonotype level in the study. Study-wide conclusions, independent of this receptor: Memory CD4+ clonotypes crossrecognizing SARS-CoV-2 and at least one common cold coronavirus spike were found in 50% to 80% of donors. Small numbers of patients and of tested TCRs limited the study. Because no donor provided both pre-pandemic and post-infection samples, tracing the source of pre-existing responses was limited. Significantly weaker SARS-CoV-2-driven expansion was shown by crossreactive clones than by monoreactive clones, consistent with antigenic imprinting. Because the crossreactivity analysis focused on spike protein, crossreactivity against other viral proteins was not assessed.

CD4+ T cells from unexposed donors were collected before the COVID-19 pandemic (2011-2018). Following 10 days of culture, the EasySep CD4+ T cell isolation kit was used to isolate CD4+ T cells. As far as cell numbers permitted, CD4+ T cells from unexposed donors were tested for reactivity against SARS-CoV-2 S and N as well as four spike pools from common cold coronaviruses. Each well received over 1.5 million PBMCs, cultured in IMDM supplemented with about 4.5% human AB serum and 9.5 to 10 IU/ml IL-2. Half of the culture medium was replaced with fresh IL-2-containing medium on days 3 and 7. In general, triplicate replicate wells were used for every peptide culture condition. The leukapheresis product for the unexposed donors was obtained through commercial purchase. Ficoll-Paque PLUS gradient centrifugation was used to isolate PBMCs from either whole blood or leukapheresis product. PBMCs were either used fresh in the expansion assay or cryopreserved at -140 degrees C. The QIAamp Micro DNA Kit was used to extract genomic DNA from the CD4+ T cells.

Libraries were built with the immunoSEQ multiplex PCR assay. In the source study's methods: Preprocessing removed nonproductive sequences and CDR3s not starting with C, not ending with F or W, or shorter than 7 amino acids. Antigen-specific clonotypes were called with the MANAFEST web app, based on expansion relative to reference and other culture wells. A clone was considered positive if significant expansion relative to the reference culture was observed in 2 of 3 replicate wells at an FDR below 0.05. To be called positive, a clone also had to show significant expansion compared with every other tandem well and an odds ratio greater than 5. Pairwise Levenshtein distance, computed with the stringdist R package after three terminal residues were trimmed from each end, was used as the measure of CDR3 homology. TCRdb re-hosts the immuneACCESS table, in-frame sequences only. Its copies lack some clones; in the studies checked, an unresolved V gene accounts for under half of them, and the cause for the rest is not known. V, J and clone size are those of that table, while D and trimming were read from the DNA. The sample contains roughly 20,000 clones, about 70% of them found a single time. 9.5% to 11% of the sample is in the top ten clones.

From a lookup of the germline V gene (reference sequence), CDR1 and CDR2 are DFQATT and SNEGSKA. The junction shows trimming of 6 bases on V and 5 bases on J, plus 11 bases between the germline ends. The CDR3 contains 11 residues, cysteine and phenylalanine counted. Kept here is only the CDR3 DNA, which spans 33 bases and is read in frame from base 1. The chain is made from TRBV20-1 and TRBJ2-7; TRBD2 is a possible D gene, resting on 7 matching bases. The material sequenced was CD4+ T cells from PBMCs, cultured in vitro. This clonotype was obtained from a human donor in good health. The CDR3 sequence is CSAGGGHEQYF. The DNA sequence is TGCAGTGCAGGGGGGGGCCACGAGCAGTACTTC.